These 4 T cell receptor beta chains share one sample of origin, sequenced in a study of blood T cell repertoires in COVID-19. Generated by immunoSEQ multiplex PCR, the TCRdb table keeps only in-frame clones and is missing some. The sample contains more than 200,000 clones, about 88% of which appear only once. Source material: peripheral blood. The receptors here all came from a woman in her sixties or seventies with COVID-19, enrolled during active disease.

DNA for the CDR3: TGTGCCACCAGTGATCCTGCGGTCTTAGCGGGAGGGCTAGAGACCCAGTACTTC. This translates into CATSDPAVLAGGLETQYF. This chain links TRBV24-1 with TRBJ2-5, with 11 bases that match TRBD2. From germline, CDR1 is KGHDR and CDR2 SFDVKD. The CDR3 is made up of 18 amino acids. V was clipped by 3 bases and J by 4 bases; unmatched bases: 12.

V is TRBV9 and J is TRBJ2-5; TRBD2 matches 7 bases. Germline assignment: CDR1 SGDLS and CDR2 YYNGEE. J was trimmed by 5 bases and V by 1 base; bases with no gene match: 8. The CDR3 runs to 15 residues. CDR3 sequence reads: CASSVRWGGIETQYF. Here the CDR3 DNA reads TGTGCCAGCAGCGTAAGGTGGGGGGGGATCGAGACCCAGTACTTC.

This sequence joins TRBV6-5 and TRBJ1-5; D unresolved. V was pared by 0 bases and J by 6 bases, with 6 bases between. The germline V gene encodes CDR1 MNHEY and CDR2 SVGAGI. This CDR3 comprises 13 residues. CDR3 amino acids: CASSYSGSQPQHF. CDR3 coding DNA: TGTGCCAGCAGTTACTCAGGGAGTCAGCCCCAGCATTTT.

The CDR3 reads CASSPWTGGNTGELFF. The CDR3 nucleotides are TGTGCCAGCAGCCCGTGGACAGGGGGCAACACCGGGGAGCTGTTTTTT. J is TRBJ2-2 and V is TRBV3-1 (or the pseudogene TRBV3-2); 11 nucleotides line up with TRBD1. The CDR3 spans 16 residues. V was clipped by 4 bases and J by 2 bases; unmatched bases: 3. Germline V gene data show CDR1 as LGHDT and CDR2 as YNNKEL (reference sequence).